This passage covers 26 T cell receptor beta chains from one sample sequenced in a study of T cell repertoires in cytomegalovirus infection. TCRdb processed the reads anew with MiXCR; each CDR3 protein has one entry. The table lists 150,000 to 200,000 distinct CDR3 sequences, approximately 20% of them singletons, with around 2.7% in the top ten. Sequenced sample: PBMCs. These receptors all stem from a human donor in good health (CMV status not recorded). Some clones in this sample may be carry-over from other donors' samples.

The table lists this clonotype with many counts. The chain joins TRBV7-2 to TRBJ1-2, with a possible D match to TRBD1 (6 bases). The germline CDR1 and CDR2 sequences are SGHTA and FQGNSA. Trimming stripped 3 bases from V and 0 bases from J, with 8 bases between. The CDR3 has 14 amino acids. Here the CDR3 reads CASSLGTSNYGYTF. In DNA form, the CDR3 reads TGTGCCAGCAGCTTGGGGACATCTAACTATGGCTACACCTTC.

This clonotype was found many times. The V gene is TRBV7-7, the J gene TRBJ2-3; D possibly uses TRBD1 or TRBD2 (6 bases each). CDR3 length: 16 residues. V lost 5 bases, J lost 4 bases, and 19 bases lay in between. Germline V gene lookup returns CDR1 SSHAT and CDR2 FNYEAQ (reference sequence). CDR3 DNA: TGTGCCAGCAGCCGAGGGGGAGGAAGGCGGGCAGATACGCAGTATTTT. Its translation: CASSRGGGRRADTQYF. The full variable domain, completed using reference TRBV7-7 and TRBJ2-3, is GAGVSQSPRYKVTKRGQDVTLRCDPISSHATLYWYQQALGQGPEFLTYFNYEAQPDKSGLPSDRFSAERPEGSISTLTIQRTEQRDSAMYRCASSRGGGRRADTQYFGPGTRLTVL.

This clonotype was seen a few times. The chain combines TRBV6-5 with TRBJ1-2; D may be TRBD1 (5 bases). The CDR3 has 13 residues. V was cut by 6 bases and J by 1 base, with 9 bases left in between. The germline V gene encodes CDR1 MNHEY and CDR2 SVGAGI. The CDR3 is CASRMTVNYGYTF. DNA of the CDR3: TGTGCCAGCAGAATGACAGTTAACTATGGCTACACCTTC.

The chain carries TRBV11-3 and TRBJ2-7; a possible D gene is TRBD2 (6 bases). The ends were cut back, 3 bases at V and 6 bases at J, with 21 bases in the middle. Germline V gives CDR1 SGHNT, CDR2 YENEEA. The CDR3 length is 16 residues. In nucleotides, the CDR3 is TGTGCCAGCAGCTTTGAGTCGGGAGAGGGTGCCGGCGAGCAGTACTTC. It yields the protein CASSFESGEGAGEQYF.

As concerns this clonotype: One junction end does not reproduce the germline sequence, and a read error may be involved. This chain uses TRBV18 with TRBJ2-3, with D tentatively TRBD1 or TRBD2 (5 bases each). This CDR3 has 16 amino acids. The germline V gene has CDR1 KGHSH and CDR2 LQKENI. The CDR3 nucleotides are TGTGCCAGCTCAACACCCTCGGGGCAGGGTCCAGATACGCAGTATTTT. This sequence encodes CASSTPSGQGPDTQYF. Full variable domain (outside the CDR3, taken from reference TRBV18 and TRBJ2-3): NAGVMQNPRHLVRRRGQEARLRCSPMKGHSHVYWYRQLPEEGLKFMVYLQKENIIDESGMPKERFSAEFPKEGPSILRIQQVVRGDSAAYFCASSTPSGQGPDTQYFGPGTRLTVL.

The chain carries TRBV28 and TRBJ2-7; D may be TRBD2 (5 bases). V was shortened by 7 bases and J by 0 bases, with 16 bases between the two germline ends. Germline CDR1 is MDHEN and CDR2 is SYDVKM. This CDR3 spans 15 amino acids. The CDR3 DNA reads as TGTGCCAGCAAGAAGAGGGAAGATGCCTCCTACGAGCAGTACTTC. This encodes CASKKREDASYEQYF.

This chain uses TRBV5-1 with TRBJ1-4; 7 nucleotides align to TRBD1. V shed 2 bases, J shed 6 bases, and the junction held 10 bases outside the gene matches. Germline values: CDR1 SGHRS, CDR2 YFSETQ. The CDR3 runs to 16 residues. CDR3 sequence reads: CASSFKGARSDEKLFF. The CDR3 DNA sequence: TGCGCCAGCAGCTTTAAGGGGGCGCGGAGTGATGAAAAACTGTTTTTT.

This clonotype was detected ten times or more. V and J are TRBV11-3 and TRBJ1-1; TRBD1 matches 7 bases. Germline CDR1 reads SGHNT; CDR2 reads YENEEA. This CDR3 comprises 15 residues. J lost 4 bases, V lost 1 base, and 6 bases had no gene match. CDR3 loop: CASSLANRGSTEAFF. The CDR3 DNA sequence: TGTGCCAGCAGCTTAGCTAACAGGGGTTCCACTGAAGCTTTCTTT.

This clonotype was recorded a few times. The rearrangement joins TRBV9 to TRBJ2-5; TRBD2 aligns across 9 bases. The CDR3 has 16 amino acids. Germline CDR1 reads SGDLS; CDR2 reads YYNGEE. V shed 4 bases, J shed 2 bases, and the junction held 9 bases outside the gene matches. CDR3 loop: CASSPSGLAGQETQYF. In DNA, the CDR3 is TGTGCCAGCAGCCCGTCCGGGCTAGCGGGACAAGAGACCCAGTACTTC.

This clonotype was detected many times. The chain couples TRBV7-3 to TRBJ2-2; D is unclear. Germline V lookup: CDR1 SGHTA, CDR2 FQGTGA. The CDR3 contains 12 residues. V lost 4 bases to trimming and J lost 4 bases, with 4 bases between them. The chain's CDR3 is CASSWGTGELFF. CDR3 DNA: TGTGCCAGCAGCTGGGGCACCGGGGAGCTGTTTTTT.

The table lists this clonotype with a few counts. The chain employs TRBV28 and TRBJ2-4; D is perhaps TRBD2 (6 bases). Germline V lookup: CDR1 MDHEN, CDR2 SYDVKM. The CDR3 runs to 15 residues. V gave up 10 bases and J gave up 3 bases, with 19 bases separating them. CDR3 nucleotides: TGTGCCATCTCAAAGGGGAGGATGGTCAAAAACATTCAGTACTTC. This gives the protein CAISKGRMVKNIQYF.

This clonotype has at least ten counts. The chain carries TRBV12-5 and TRBJ2-1, with D perhaps TRBD2 (5 bases). V lost 7 bases and J 5 bases, leaving 24 bases between the germline ends. CDR1 and CDR2 from the germline V gene are LGHNT and FRNRAP. This CDR3 has 17 amino acids. The CDR3 sequence: CASALRARGLGDNEQFF. The CDR3 DNA reads TGTGCTAGTGCCCTGAGGGCCAGAGGGCTCGGCGACAATGAGCAGTTCTTC. Looking up the rest from reference TRBV12-5 and TRBJ2-1 gives the full variable domain: DARVTQTPRHKVTEMGQEVTMRCQPILGHNTVFWYRQTMMQGLELLAYFRNRAPLDDSGMPKDRFSAEMPDATLATLKIQPSEPRDSAVYFCASALRARGLGDNEQFFGPGTRLTVL.

There are many counts of this clonotype. The chain has TRBV11-3 and TRBJ1-1; 8 nucleotides match TRBD1. With V trimmed by 3 bases and J by 1 base, 4 bases remained unmatched. Germline V gene lookup returns CDR1 SGHNT and CDR2 YENEEA. The CDR3 is made up of 15 amino acids. The CDR3 protein is CASSFSGTGNTEAFF. The CDR3 nucleotides read TGTGCCAGCAGCTTTTCCGGGACAGGGAACACTGAAGCTTTCTTT.

CDR3 nucleotides: TGTGCCAGCAGTTTGCTTAGCGGAGCCCGCACAGATACGCAGTATTTT. The encoded protein is CASSLLSGARTDTQYF. The J gene is TRBJ2-3, the V gene TRBV28, with D possibly TRBD2 on 6 matching bases. This CDR3 has 16 residues. In germline, CDR1 is MDHEN, CDR2 SYDVKM. The ends were cut back, 3 bases at V and 1 base at J, with 14 bases in the middle.

The table lists this clonotype with a count of one. The chain recombines TRBV20-1 with TRBJ2-3; tentative D call: TRBD2 (5 bases). V lost 0 bases and J 0 bases, leaving 16 bases between the germline ends. CDR1 DFQATT and CDR2 SNEGSKA come from the germline V gene (reference sequence). The CDR3 runs to 17 residues. CDR3 residues: CSARDPVSDSSTDTQYF. Here the CDR3 DNA reads TGCAGTGCTAGAGATCCAGTGTCGGACTCTAGCACAGATACGCAGTATTTT.

This clonotype was detected only a few times. The rearrangement uses TRBV5-5 and TRBJ2-2; TRBD2 might be the D (5 bases). Looked up from germline, CDR1 is SGHKS and CDR2 is YYEKEE (reference sequence). The CDR3 has 16 residues. V lost 5 bases, J lost 5 bases, and 19 bases lay in between. For the CDR3, the DNA is TGTGCCAGCAGTGTTCTTGGAGGTGACGCTACCGGGGAGCTGTTTTTT. This gives the protein CASSVLGGDATGELFF.

This sequence joins TRBV3-1 and TRBJ2-7; no clear D. V dropped 2 bases and J dropped 2 bases, with 10 bases sitting between them. The CDR3 runs 14 residues. Per the germline V gene, CDR1 is LGHDT and CDR2 is YNNKEL (reference sequence). In nucleotides, the CDR3 is TGTGCCAGCAGCCAACAAGGCAGGACCTACGAGCAGTACTTC. It yields the protein CASSQQGRTYEQYF.

In this sample, this clonotype turned up a few times. The chain carries TRBV19 and TRBJ2-5; a weak D match, TRBD1 (6 bases). The germline V gene has CDR1 LNHDA and CDR2 SQIVND (reference sequence). The germline V and J ends were trimmed by 6 bases and 0 bases, with 11 bases remaining between them. The CDR3 loop spans 14 amino acids. Here the CDR3 reads CASSPRDNQETQYF. In DNA, the CDR3 is TGTGCCAGTAGCCCCCGGGACAACCAAGAGACCCAGTACTTC.

This chain uses TRBV14 with TRBJ1-2; the match to TRBD1 covers 7 bases. Losses at the gene ends were 6 bases for V and 8 bases for J; bases not matched to a gene: 9. This CDR3 has 13 residues. CDR1 is SGHDN, CDR2 FVKESK, per germline. CDR3 protein: CASSTTGHGGYTF. The CDR3 DNA sequence: TGTGCCAGCAGTACGACAGGGCACGGGGGCTACACCTTC.

There are many counts of this clonotype. The V call is TRBV7-2, the J call TRBJ2-3; possible D gene TRBD2, 5 bases. CDR1 SGHTA and CDR2 FQGNSA come from the germline V gene. Trimming left V 5 bases short and J 2 bases short, with 14 bases between. This CDR3 is built from 15 residues. Here the CDR3 DNA reads TGTGCCAGCAGCGCCCCCCGGGGATACACAGATACGCAGTATTTT. The encoded protein is CASSAPRGYTDTQYF. Looking up the rest from reference TRBV7-2 and TRBJ2-3 gives the full variable domain: GAGVSQSPSNKVTEKGKDVELRCDPISGHTALYWYRQSLGQGLEFLIYFQGNSAPDKSGLPSDRFSAERTGGSVSTLTIQRTQQEDSAVYLCASSAPRGYTDTQYFGPGTRLTVL.

This clonotype was detected many times. The chain has TRBV14 and TRBJ2-5, with 7 bases fitting TRBD1. V lost 6 bases, J lost 1 base, and 8 bases stayed unmatched. The germline gives CDR1 SGHDN, CDR2 FVKESK. The CDR3 is 15 amino acids. DNA of the CDR3: TGTGCCAGCAGTCGAGTCCGGGACAGCCAAGAGACCCAGTACTTC. Translating it yields CASSRVRDSQETQYF. Using reference TRBV14 and TRBJ2-5 for the parts outside the CDR3, the full variable domain is EAGVTQFPSHSVIEKGQTVTLRCDPISGHDNLYWYRRVMGKEIKFLLHFVKESKQDESGMPNNRFLAERTGGTYSTLKVQPAELEDSGVYFCASSRVRDSQETQYFGPGTRLLVL.

There are a few counts of this clonotype. This chain uses TRBV6-2 or TRBV6-3 with TRBJ2-5, with D possibly called TRBD1 or TRBD2 (6 bases each). V lost 6 bases and J 1 base, leaving 12 bases between the germline ends. The V gene's germline CDR1 is MNHEY and CDR2 SVGEGT. The CDR3 covers 14 residues. Here the CDR3 reads CASSYGGIQETQYF. Written as DNA, the CDR3 is TGTGCCAGCAGCTACGGGGGCATCCAAGAGACCCAGTACTTC.

The chain couples TRBV2 to TRBJ2-5, with 8 bases aligning to TRBD2. V shed 7 bases, J shed 3 bases, and the junction held 10 bases outside the gene matches. CDR1 and CDR2 from the germline V gene are SNHLY and FYNNEI. There are 15 residues in the CDR3. The CDR3 here is CASNFGGAGEETQYF. As DNA, the CDR3 is TGTGCCAGCAATTTTGGCGGAGCGGGAGAAGAGACCCAGTACTTC.

The V gene is TRBV7-6, the J gene TRBJ1-1; 8 bases match TRBD1. This CDR3 is built from 16 residues. V shed 1 base, J shed 10 bases, and the junction held 14 bases outside the gene matches. Germline V CDR1 and CDR2: SGHVS, FNYEAQ. The CDR3 loop is CASSLDAPGGASRAFF. CDR3 nucleotide sequence: TGTGCCAGCAGCTTAGACGCCCCAGGGGGCGCTTCTCGAGCTTTCTTT.

This clonotype was seen at least ten times. The chain has TRBV7-8 and TRBJ1-1, with unresolved D. Germline assignment: CDR1 SGHVS and CDR2 FQNEAQ. The CDR3 is 13 residues long. Trimming pared 6 bases from V and 3 bases from J, leaving 11 bases between. CDR3 sequence reads: CASRSPSHTEAFF. The CDR3 DNA follows: TGTGCCAGCAGATCTCCAAGTCACACTGAAGCTTTCTTT. Looking up the rest from reference TRBV7-8 and TRBJ1-1 gives the full variable domain: GAGVSQSPRYKVAKRGQDVALRCDPISGHVSLFWYQQALGQGPEFLTYFQNEAQLDKSGLPSDRFFAERPEGSVSTLKIQRTQQEDSAVYLCASRSPSHTEAFFGQGTRLTVV.

The genes are TRBV7-3 and TRBJ1-2; TRBD1 aligns across 7 bases. The germline V gene encodes CDR1 SGHTA and CDR2 FQGTGA. V was pared by 4 bases and J by 10 bases, with 12 bases of the junction left unmatched. The CDR3 covers 14 residues. CDR3 residues: CASSSTGQPIVYTF. As DNA, the CDR3 is TGTGCCAGCAGCTCGACGGGACAGCCGATCGTCTACACCTTC.